The present entry profiles one TCR beta chain with its context. Method: immunoSEQ multiplex PCR; TCRdb's copy keeps in-frame clones and lacks some. This repertoire shows 30,000 to 35,000 clones, around 89% found once; its top ten account for 0.45% to 0.6%. The data are from a study of T cell changes during pregnancy in multiple sclerosis. This CDR3 region has 15 residues. The germline V gene encodes CDR1 LGHNT and CDR2 FRNRAP. Trimming shortened V by 4 bases and J by 0 bases, and 11 bases separated the two germline ends. This rearrangement joins TRBV12-5 to TRBJ2-3; D gene uncertain. This sequence was found in a female donor in good health, enrolled as a control in a pregnancy study. This sample comprised CD4+ T cells from peripheral blood mononuclear cells, obtained in the third trimester of pregnancy. CDR3 residues: CASGSQVLSTDTQYF. In nucleotides, the CDR3 is TGTGCTAGTGGTTCGCAGGTTCTTAGCACAGATACGCAGTATTTT.